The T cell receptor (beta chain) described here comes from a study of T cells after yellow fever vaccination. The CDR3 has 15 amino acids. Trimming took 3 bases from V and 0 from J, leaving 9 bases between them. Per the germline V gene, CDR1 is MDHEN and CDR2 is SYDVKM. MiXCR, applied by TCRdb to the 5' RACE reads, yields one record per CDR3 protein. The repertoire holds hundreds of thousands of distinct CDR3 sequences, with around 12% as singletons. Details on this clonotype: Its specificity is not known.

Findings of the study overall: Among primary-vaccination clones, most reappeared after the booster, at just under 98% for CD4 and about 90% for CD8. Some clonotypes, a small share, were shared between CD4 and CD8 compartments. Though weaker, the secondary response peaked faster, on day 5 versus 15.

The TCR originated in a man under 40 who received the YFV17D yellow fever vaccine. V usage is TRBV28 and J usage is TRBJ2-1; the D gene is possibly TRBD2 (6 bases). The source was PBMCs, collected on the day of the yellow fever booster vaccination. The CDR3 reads CASSFGRDSYNEQFF. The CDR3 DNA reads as TGTGCCAGCAGTTTCGGGCGGGACTCCTACAATGAGCAGTTCTTC.